What follows are 11 T cell receptor beta chains derived from one specimen sequenced in a study of T cells in Graves' hyperthyroidism and ophthalmopathy. Amplification yielded TCR beta CDR3 regions, with RNA transcripts as the source. TCR CDR3 underwent first-round RT-PCR with the HTBI primer set. TCRdb itself ran the multiplex PCR reads through MiXCR, one entry per CDR3 protein. Of about 560,000 distinct CDR3 sequences listed, roughly a sixth are singletons. The sample taken for sequencing was blood. The receptors shown here come from a young woman with Graves' hyperthyroidism.

The V gene is TRBV3-1, the J gene TRBJ1-5, with 8 bases matching TRBD1. The germline gives CDR1 LGHDT, CDR2 YNNKEL (reference sequence). CDR3 length equals 17 residues. V dropped 0 bases and J dropped 16; count of bases not matched to a gene: 20. The CDR3 spells CASSQDYAGRDGTGQHF. The CDR3 bases are TGTGCCAGCAGCCAAGATTATGCGGGTCGAGACGGGACAGGCCAACATTTT. The variable domain in full, completed from reference TRBV3-1 and TRBJ1-5, reads DTAVSQTPKYLVTQMGNDKSIKCEQNLGHDTMYWYKQDSKKFLKIMFSYNNKELIINETVPNRFSPKSPDKAHLNLHINSLELGDSAVYFCASSQDYAGRDGTGQHFGDGTRLSIL.

V is TRBV15 and J is TRBJ2-1; D is undetermined. Germline V gene lookup returns CDR1 LNHNV and CDR2 YYDKDF (reference sequence). This CDR3 contains 12 residues. V dropped 0 bases and J dropped 10 bases, with 7 bases sitting between them. CDR3 sequence reads: CATSRDRYEQFF. CDR3 DNA sequence: TGTGCCACCAGCAGAGATAGATACGAGCAGTTCTTC. The complete variable domain, with remaining parts taken from reference TRBV15 and TRBJ2-1, reads DAMVIQNPRYQVTQFGKPVTLSCSQTLNHNVMYWYQQKSSQAPKLLFHYYDKDFNNEADTPDNFQSRRPNTSFCFLDIRSPGLGDTAMYLCATSRDRYEQFFGPGTRLTVL.

The chain is built from TRBV10-2 and TRBJ1-5; D gene unclear. From germline, CDR1 is WSHSY and CDR2 SAAADI. The germline V and J ends were trimmed by 6 bases and 0 bases, with 18 bases remaining between them. The CDR3 is 17 amino acids. The DNA for the CDR3 is TGCGCCAGCAGCGACTTAGGGATCCCCTCTAGCAATCAGCCCCAGCATTTT. The encoded protein is CASSDLGIPSSNQPQHF.

As to this clonotype: The germline gene is not matched at one end of the junction; a read error may be the cause. The gene calls are TRBV15 and TRBJ2-6, with D possibly TRBD2 on 6 matching bases. Germline V gives CDR1 LNHNV, CDR2 YYDKDF (reference sequence). This CDR3 spans 14 amino acids. The DNA of the CDR3 is TGTGTCACCAGCGGGCTCTCTGGGGCCAACGTCCTGACTTTC. Protein sequence: CVTSGLSGANVLTF.

The chain couples TRBV4-2 to TRBJ2-1, with D possibly matching TRBD1 (5 bases). V was pared by 3 bases and J by 0 bases, with 9 bases between. Germline V CDR1 and CDR2: LGHNA, YNFKEQ. CDR3 size: 15 residues. Here the CDR3 DNA reads TGTGCCAGCAGCCACAGGGCGGACTCCTACAATGAGCAGTTCTTC. Residues: CASSHRADSYNEQFF.

This clonotype was counted ten times or more. The chain links TRBV10-3 to TRBJ2-7; a possible D gene is TRBD1 (6 bases). The CDR3 spans 14 residues. Germline values: CDR1 ENHRY, CDR2 SYGVKD. V was shortened by 3 bases and J by 0 bases, with 9 bases between the two germline ends. CDR3 in amino acids: CAISDQGSSYEQYF. In DNA form, the CDR3 reads TGTGCCATCAGTGACCAGGGGAGCTCCTACGAGCAGTACTTC.

This clonotype was detected ten times or more. J is TRBJ2-2 and V is TRBV29-1; D is possibly TRBD1 or TRBD2 (5 bases each). Germline V gene sequence: CDR1 SQVTM, CDR2 ANQGSEA. Trimming took off 0 bases at V and 5 bases at J, with 16 bases between the two ends. The CDR3 has 16 residues. The CDR3 bases are TGCAGCGTTGAAGATCGCCGGGACGGCACGACCGGGGAGCTGTTTTTT. Amino acids: CSVEDRRDGTTGELFF.

This clonotype appeared many times. The genes are TRBV5-1 and TRBJ1-1, with D perhaps TRBD1 (6 bases). The V end was cut by 0 bases, the J end by 11 bases, with 20 bases between. Germline values: CDR1 SGHRS, CDR2 YFSETQ. The CDR3 totals 15 residues. The CDR3 region is CASSLANPTGIGAFF. CDR3 DNA sequence: TGCGCCAGCAGCTTGGCCAACCCCACAGGGATCGGGGCTTTCTTT.

The chain couples TRBV5-1 to TRBJ1-6; D might be TRBD1 (5 bases). The CDR3 loop spans 14 amino acids. Per germline, CDR1 SGHRS and CDR2 YFSETQ. V lost 4 bases, J lost 5 bases, and 10 bases lay in between. As DNA, the CDR3 is TGCGCCAGCAGCCGCGGGGACCATAATTCACCCCTCCACTTT. Its translation: CASSRGDHNSPLHF.

This clonotype has only one observation. The chain uses TRBV18 and TRBJ2-1; weak D call: TRBD2 (6 bases). Germline CDR1 KGHSH, CDR2 LQKENI. V was shortened by 3 bases and J by 2 bases, with 14 bases between the two germline ends. CDR3 size: 16 residues. The CDR3 bases are TGTGCCAGCTCACCCACGGCGGGATTACCCTACAATGAGCAGTTCTTC. It yields the protein CASSPTAGLPYNEQFF. Looking up the rest from reference TRBV18 and TRBJ2-1 gives the full variable domain: NAGVMQNPRHLVRRRGQEARLRCSPMKGHSHVYWYRQLPEEGLKFMVYLQKENIIDESGMPKERFSAEFPKEGPSILRIQQVVRGDSAAYFCASSPTAGLPYNEQFFGPGTRLTVL.

This clonotype was found a few times. The rearrangement links TRBV7-8 to TRBJ2-7; D is possibly TRBD1 (6 bases). The V gene's germline CDR1 is SGHVS and CDR2 FQNEAQ. The CDR3 consists of 14 residues. V lost 5 bases, J lost 3 bases, and 14 bases lay in between. The CDR3 region is CASSGRGRGYEQYF. The CDR3 DNA follows: TGTGCCAGCAGCGGCAGGGGCCGGGGCTACGAGCAGTACTTC.